This TCR beta chain stems from a study of OX40 agonist ivuxolimab in advanced cancers. Study-wide background: A mean age of about 59 years, range roughly 20 to 85, was recorded, and more than 80% were male.

V lost 6 bases to trimming and J lost 4 bases; unmatched junction nucleotides: 6. Germline assignment: CDR1 SGHTA and CDR2 FQGNSA. The CDR3 extends over 15 amino acids. Using immunoSEQ multiplex PCR, the repertoire was profiled, and TCRdb retains in-frame clones only, with some absent. The sample carries approximately 18,000 clones, around 70% recorded once. This chain connects TRBV7-2 to TRBJ2-1; 10 bases line up with TRBD2. The sample here was CD4+ or CD8+ T cells sorted from blood, taken in a trial of the OX40 agonist ivuxolimab. This TCR came from an adult with an advanced solid tumor such as melanoma, head and neck, liver or kidney cancer. Here the CDR3 DNA reads TGTGCCAGCAGTTCACTAGCGGGGACATACAATGAGCAGTTCTTC. Translated: CASSSLAGTYNEQFF.